Following are 17 T cell receptor beta chains from one sample sequenced in a study of cytomegalovirus exposure and HLA in healthy donors. 60 Vbeta and 13 Jbeta primers were used in PCR. Assay: immunoSEQ multiplex PCR; the TCRdb copy retains only in-frame clones and omits some. The data show 150,000 to 200,000 clones, about 70% seen once. Material: PBMCs. The receptors stem from a man between 25 and 39 years old in good health and CMV-seropositive.

This clone was detected a few times. This chain connects TRBV18 to TRBJ2-7; 7 nucleotides align to TRBD1. V trimming: 5 bases; J trimming: 0 bases; junction bases outside the gene matches: 4. This CDR3 comprises 14 residues. Germline V lookup: CDR1 KGHSH, CDR2 LQKENI. For the CDR3, the DNA is TGTGCCAGCTCAGCCCGGGACAGCTCCTACGAGCAGTACTTC. The encoded protein is CASSARDSSYEQYF.

This chain links TRBV28 with TRBJ1-2, with 8 bases fitting TRBD1. The CDR3 is 12 amino acids. Germline V CDR1 and CDR2: MDHEN, SYDVKM. V lost 9 bases to trimming and J lost 7 bases; unmatched junction nucleotides: 7. CDR3 sequence (DNA): TGTGCCAGTTGGGACAGGCGACGTGGCTACACCTTC. As protein: CASWDRRRGYTF.

J is TRBJ2-1 and V is TRBV27, with 8 bases identical to TRBD1. This CDR3 comprises 13 residues. Germline V gives CDR1 MNHEY, CDR2 SMNVEV (reference sequence). The trim removed 4 bases at V and 6 bases at J, leaving 2 bases unmatched. The CDR3 nucleotides are TGTGCCAGCAGTTATGACAGGGGCAATGAGCAGTTCTTC. Residues: CASSYDRGNEQFF.

The V gene is TRBV5-1, the J gene TRBJ2-7; 10 nucleotides align to TRBD1. The J segment lost 1 base and the V segment lost 4 bases, leaving 8 bases of the junction unmatched. The CDR3 length is 16 residues. The germline gives CDR1 SGHRS, CDR2 YFSETQ. The DNA of the CDR3 is TGCGCCAGCAGCACACAAGACAGGGGGCGATCCTACGAGCAGTACTTC. This translates into CASSTQDRGRSYEQYF.

This clone was observed once. This rearrangement joins TRBV5-1 to TRBJ1-4, with 9 bases matching TRBD1. CDR1 and CDR2 (germline): SGHRS, YFSETQ. CDR3 length: 16 amino acids. Trimming removed 3 bases from V and 8 bases from J; junction bases left unmatched: 11. As DNA, the CDR3 is TGCGCCAGCAGCTCGGACAGGGGTGGTCGATTGGAAAAACTGTTTTTT. As protein: CASSSDRGGRLEKLFF. Using reference TRBV5-1 and TRBJ1-4 for the parts outside the CDR3, the full variable domain is KAGVTQTPRYLIKTRGQQVTLSCSPISGHRSVSWYQQTPGQGLQFLFEYFSETQRNKGNFPGRFSGRQFSNSRSEMNVSTLELGDSALYLCASSSDRGGRLEKLFFGSGTQLSVL.

The chain recombines TRBV7-9 with TRBJ1-1, with D possibly matching TRBD1 (6 bases). Germline values: CDR1 SEHNR, CDR2 FQNEAQ (reference sequence). The V end was cut by 5 bases, the J end by 7 bases, with 14 bases between. CDR3 size: 13 residues. The chain's CDR3 is CASSRQVADEAFF. The CDR3 coding sequence is TGTGCCAGCAGCCGACAGGTGGCTGATGAAGCTTTCTTT.

The chain links TRBV19 to TRBJ1-5; 9 nucleotides match TRBD1. The germline CDR1 and CDR2 sequences are LNHDA and SQIVND (reference sequence). V was clipped by 3 bases and J by 3 bases; unmatched bases: 12. There are 18 residues in the CDR3. The CDR3 coding sequence is TGTGCCAGTAGTATCGTCCCCGGTACAGGGGGCGTCAATCAGCCCCAGCATTTT. This codes for CASSIVPGTGGVNQPQHF.

The chain employs TRBV27 and TRBJ1-5; D is possibly TRBD1 (6 bases). CDR1 is MNHEY and CDR2 is SMNVEV in the germline V gene (reference sequence). This CDR3 region has 16 residues. Trimming shortened V by 0 bases and J by 3 bases, and 12 bases separated the two germline ends. CDR3 residues: CASSLSSAGVNQPQHF. The DNA for the CDR3 is TGTGCCAGCAGTTTATCGTCCGCAGGGGTCAATCAGCCCCAGCATTTT.

This chain links TRBV28 with TRBJ2-1; D is unclear. The ends were cut back, 5 bases at V and 1 base at J, with 9 bases in the middle. CDR3 length: 14 amino acids. CDR1 is MDHEN, CDR2 SYDVKM, per germline. The CDR3 sequence is CASSPTASYNEQFF. CDR3 nucleotide sequence: TGTGCCAGCAGTCCTACAGCTTCCTACAATGAGCAGTTCTTC.

This sequence joins TRBV21-1 and TRBJ1-1. TRBV21-1 is labeled a pseudogene. This CDR3 contains 16 residues. CDR3 residues: CASRGCGGRIDTEAFF. The CDR3 DNA reads as TGTGCCAGCAGAGGATGCGGGGGCCGAATAGACACTGAAGCTTTCTTT.

V is TRBV30 and J is TRBJ1-2; D is unclear. CDR1 is GTSNPN, CDR2 SVGIG, per germline (reference sequence). The V end lost 3 bases, the J end lost 2 bases, and 7 bases lay between the germline ends. This CDR3 comprises 12 residues. CDR3: CAWSLQNYGYTF. The CDR3 DNA reads TGTGCCTGGAGCCTACAGAACTATGGCTACACCTTC.

This clone was seen more than once but under ten times. The V gene is TRBV7-3, the J gene TRBJ1-1; D gene uncertain. The CDR3 sequence is 13 residues long. V was shortened by 4 bases and J by 1 base, with 7 bases between the two germline ends. Per germline, CDR1 SGHTA and CDR2 FQGTGA. CDR3 coding DNA: TGTGCCAGCAGCTCTGGGCCGAACACTGAAGCTTTCTTT. Translated: CASSSGPNTEAFF.

The chain links TRBV7-9 to TRBJ1-4; tentatively, D is TRBD1 (5 bases). The CDR3 consists of 15 residues. The ends were cut back, 1 base at V and 6 bases at J, with 12 bases in the middle. Germline CDR1 and CDR2: SEHNR and FQNEAQ (reference sequence). CDR3 sequence (DNA): TGTGCCAGCAGCTTAGTTGGAGGGGAAGATGAAAAACTGTTTTTT. Its translation: CASSLVGGEDEKLFF.

Only one count was recorded for this clone. CDR3 sequence (DNA): TGTGCCAGCAGCTTCGGGGGGGGAGGAAGCACAGATACGCAGTATTTT. Translated, it gives CASSFGGGGSTDTQYF. This chain connects TRBV7-9 to TRBJ2-3, with 8 bases lining up with TRBD2. The V gene's germline CDR1 is SEHNR and CDR2 FQNEAQ (reference sequence). V trimming: 3 bases; J trimming: 0 bases; junction bases outside the gene matches: 5. There are 16 residues in the CDR3.

The rearrangement uses TRBV6-5 and TRBJ1-2; 9 bases fit TRBD1. The ends lost 4 bases at V and 7 bases at J; junction bases unmatched: 4. CDR3 length equals 13 residues. Germline V CDR1 and CDR2: MNHEY, SVGAGI. As DNA, the CDR3 is TGTGCCAGCAGTTCACAGGGGGCCCTTGGCTACACCTTC. Translating gives CASSSQGALGYTF.

In DNA, the CDR3 is TGTGCCAGTAGTATAGTTGAGCGGGAGGGCGAGCAGTACTTC. It yields the protein CASSIVEREGEQYF. The chain links TRBV19 to TRBJ2-7; 10 bases agree with TRBD2. The length of the CDR3 is 14 residues. Germline assignment: CDR1 LNHDA and CDR2 SQIVND (reference sequence). V lost 1 base and J lost 6; bases outside the gene matches: 3.

This chain links TRBV5-4 with TRBJ2-5; TRBD2 matches at 10 bases. The V and J ends lost 4 bases and 4 bases, in that order; junction bases with no gene match: 7. There are 15 residues in the CDR3. Looked up from germline, CDR1 is SGHNT and CDR2 is YYREEE (reference sequence). The CDR3 loop is CASSNLAGDGETQYF. In DNA form, the CDR3 reads TGTGCCAGCAGCAACCTAGCGGGAGATGGAGAGACCCAGTACTTC.